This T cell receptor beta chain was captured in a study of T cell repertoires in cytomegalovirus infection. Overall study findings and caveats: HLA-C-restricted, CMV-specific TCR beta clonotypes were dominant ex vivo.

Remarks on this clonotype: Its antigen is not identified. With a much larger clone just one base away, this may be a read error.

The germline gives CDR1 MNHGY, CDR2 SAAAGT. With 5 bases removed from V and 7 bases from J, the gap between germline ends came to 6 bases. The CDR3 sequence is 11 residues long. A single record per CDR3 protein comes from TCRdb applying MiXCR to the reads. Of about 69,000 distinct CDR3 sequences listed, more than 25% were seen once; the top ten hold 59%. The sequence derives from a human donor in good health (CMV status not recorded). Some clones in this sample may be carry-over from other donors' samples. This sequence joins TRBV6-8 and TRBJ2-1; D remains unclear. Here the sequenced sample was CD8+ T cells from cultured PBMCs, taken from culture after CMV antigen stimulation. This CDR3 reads CASSVRNEQFF. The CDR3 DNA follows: TGTGCCAGCAGTGTGAGGAATGAGCAGTTCTTC.